The source of this TCR beta chain is a study of blood T cell repertoires in COVID-19 (dated by TCRdb to about 2020). At the level of the whole study: Samples covering the acute and convalescent phases of COVID-19 were provided by collaborators in the United States, Italy and Spain. Sample metadata almost always included a de-identified subject ID, COVID-19 status, age in years and sex. The prospective study material was composed of cDNA or gDNA derived from T cells, B-cell-depleted T cells, or PBMCs. The repertoires were made available in a free public database intended to serve as a resource for research on the immune response to SARS-CoV-2. Deeply sampled blood TCRbeta repertoires from subjects exposed to, actively infected with, or recovered from COVID-19 were included in the dataset. Samples were obtained from the ongoing ImmuneRACE study (first 160 participants) and from 950 to 1,500 subjects provided by 6 global collaborators. Where available, HLA class I and class II types were taken from metadata supplied by the sample provider and were not determined by assay-based typing. Findings and caveats that apply to the study as a whole: The quantity of clinical and demographic metadata differed by source and by participant and was supplied without curation.

This clone was counted only a few times. Its antigen remains undetermined. No qualities accompany the bases; no much larger clone lies one base away. From cysteine to phenylalanine, the CDR3 is 15 amino acids long. The CDR3 DNA has 45 bases and is translated from base 1. V and J are truncated by 6 bases and 3 bases respectively, leaving an intervening sequence of 15 bases. Sequences SGHTA (CDR1) and FQGNSA (CDR2) are obtained from the germline V gene. TCRbeta CDR3 regions were amplified from genomic DNA using the immunoSEQ Assay, a bias-controlled multiplex PCR. In the source study's methods: The number of nucleated cells in each sample was estimated by amplification of reference gene primers within the assay. To quantify the absolute abundance of each unique TCRbeta CDR3 rearrangement, sequence reads were collapsed and filtered. Productive Simpson clonality was computed per sample as the square root of Simpson's diversity index over productive rearrangements. TCRdb provides this immuneACCESS table in a form limited to in-frame rearrangements. Some clones are lacking; in checked studies, under half of them reflect an unresolved V gene, and why the rest are absent is not known. V, J and clone size reflect that table, while D and trimming were determined from the DNA. The sample includes over 150,000 clones, with around 80% observed a single time. Together, the top ten hold around 6.8% of the sample.

The collaborating institutions used their own protocols to collect whole blood in K2EDTA tubes. Collaborator samples were shipped for TCRbeta analysis as frozen whole blood, isolated PBMCs, or DNA extracted from either sample type. The clonotype originates from a human donor in a cohort sampled during active COVID-19. Sequencing was done on a sample of peripheral blood. The chain employs TRBV7-2 and TRBJ2-1; TRBD2 is a weak D gene call, 6 bases matching. The DNA sequence is TGTGCCAGCAGACCGCCGGGGGAGATCTACAATGAGCAGTTCTTC. It encodes CASRPPGEIYNEQFF.